The sequence of this T cell receptor (beta chain) was determined in a study of Ad26.COV2.S vaccination and SARS-CoV-2 variants. Points from the study as a whole: People who got the vaccine or the placebo had similar non-spike TCR breadth.

Specified treatment: about 20 received Ad26.COV2.S at low or high dose, single or two shots; a few received placebo; per-sample allocation not given. It was on day 63 after the first vaccine or placebo injection that samples were taken. Comments on this clone: Its antigen is not known.

This CDR3 spans 16 amino acids. The germline CDR1 and CDR2 sequences are KGHSH and LQKENI. The V gene lost 2 bases and the J gene lost 0 bases, with 10 bases spanning the gap. Sequenced by immunoSEQ multiplex PCR; TCRdb stores in-frame clones only, minus some. The sample has 300,000 to 350,000 clones, roughly nine tenths seen once. The TCR comes from a person aged 18-65 years who received the Ad26.COV2.S COVID-19 vaccine or a placebo. The source material was peripheral blood, sampled in a trial of Ad26.COV2.S vaccine versus placebo. The chain recombines TRBV18 with TRBJ1-4; D is undetermined. Here the CDR3 DNA reads TGTGCCAGCTCACCATATAAGACATCAACTAATGAAAAACTGTTTTTT. Encoded protein: CASSPYKTSTNEKLFF.